The 12 T cell receptor beta chains below come from one sample, sequenced in a study of T cell responses to AZD1222 COVID-19 vaccine. Measured with immunoSEQ multiplex PCR; TCRdb has only the in-frame clones, and not every one. This sample has approximately 120,000 clones; around 87% occur once, and the top ten carry around 4.4%. Sequencing was performed on peripheral blood, taken 28 days after the second AZD1222 dose. The source is an adult who received the AZD1222 COVID-19 vaccine.

The chain joins TRBV28 to TRBJ2-4; 8 positions agree with TRBD1. Germline loops: CDR1 MDHEN, CDR2 SYDVKM. Germline trimming cut 0 bases from V and 4 bases from J; bases unmatched to any gene: 5. This CDR3 has 16 amino acids. CDR3 in DNA: TGTGCCAGCAGTTTATGGGCAGGGGGCCAAAAAAACATTCAGTACTTC. Translated: CASSLWAGGQKNIQYF.

The chain uses TRBV13 and TRBJ1-5, with 8 nucleotides matching TRBD1. With V trimmed by 0 bases and J by 3 bases, 1 base remained unmatched. CDR1 is PRHDT, CDR2 FYEKMQ, per germline (reference sequence). The CDR3 covers 15 residues. CDR3 DNA sequence: TGTGCCAGCAGCTTAGGGGACAGGGCCAATCAGCCCCAGCATTTT. Protein sequence: CASSLGDRANQPQHF.

This chain uses TRBV4-3 with TRBJ1-2; weak D call: TRBD1 (5 bases). CDR3 length equals 13 residues. Trimming removed 0 bases from V and 7 bases from J, with 9 bases in between. Germline V lookup: CDR1 LGHNA, CDR2 YSLEER. The CDR3 region has the DNA TGCGCCAGCAGCCAAGATTCGGGGGTTGGCTACACCTTC. It is translated as CASSQDSGVGYTF.

This clone was counted a few times. The V call is TRBV4-1, the J call TRBJ1-6; D is possibly TRBD1 (5 bases). Trimming took 1 base from V and 9 from J, leaving 16 bases between them. CDR1 is MGHRA and CDR2 is YSYEKL in the germline V gene. The CDR3 covers 16 residues. CDR3 amino acids: CASSQVMDVGGSPLHF. The CDR3 nucleotides are TGCGCCAGCAGCCAAGTCATGGATGTGGGGGGTTCACCCCTCCACTTT.

CDR3 bases: TGTGCCAGCTCGGTGACTGCGGGGTGGGGACAAGAGACCCAGTACTTC. Its translation: CASSVTAGWGQETQYF. The V and J genes are TRBV18 and TRBJ2-5, with D possibly matching TRBD2 (6 bases). The CDR3 has 16 amino acids. V dropped 6 bases and J dropped 2 bases, with 19 bases sitting between them. The germline V gene encodes CDR1 KGHSH and CDR2 LQKENI.

The CDR3 loop is CASSIGPLTEAFF. The CDR3 bases are TGTGCCAGTAGTATTGGACCACTCACTGAAGCTTTCTTT. The V gene is TRBV19, the J gene TRBJ1-1; D is unclear. CDR3 length: 13 residues. Trimming pared 3 bases from V and 4 bases from J, leaving 9 bases between. CDR1 and CDR2 from the germline V gene are LNHDA and SQIVND (reference sequence).

This chain links TRBV9 with TRBJ1-6, with D hard to call. The CDR3 covers 15 residues. V gave up 0 bases and J gave up 9 bases, with 13 bases separating them. The V gene's germline CDR1 is SGDLS and CDR2 YYNGEE. The CDR3 nucleotides read TGTGCCAGCAGCGTAGAGGGTCGGCGCGGTTCACCCCTCCACTTT. Translation gives CASSVEGRRGSPLHF.

This chain uses TRBV9 with TRBJ1-2, with no clear D. This CDR3 contains 13 residues. The V and J ends lost 0 bases and 6 bases respectively, with 9 bases between them. Germline V gene lookup returns CDR1 SGDLS and CDR2 YYNGEE. The DNA of the CDR3 is TGTGCCAGCAGCGTAGGCGGTGGAAATGGCTACACCTTC. Amino acids: CASSVGGGNGYTF.

This clone has more than one count but fewer than ten. The rearrangement joins TRBV4-2 to TRBJ1-6; 8 positions agree with TRBD1. Losses at the gene ends were 0 bases for V and 7 bases for J; bases not matched to a gene: 5. The CDR3 contains 16 residues. CDR1 is LGHNA, CDR2 YNFKEQ, per germline. The CDR3 nucleotides are TGTGCCAGCAGCCAAGATCGGGGACAGGAGAATTCACCCCTCCACTTT. The encoded protein is CASSQDRGQENSPLHF.

The V gene is TRBV5-6, the J gene TRBJ2-5, with D unresolved. CDR1 and CDR2 from the germline V gene are SGHDT and YYEEEE. V lost 0 bases and J 7 bases, leaving 7 bases between the germline ends. This CDR3 region has 12 residues. The chain's CDR3 is CASSLVSGTQYF. CDR3 coding DNA: TGTGCCAGCAGCTTGGTTTCGGGGACCCAGTACTTC.

The V call is TRBV6-2 or TRBV6-3, the J call TRBJ2-7; 10 bases line up with TRBD1. Trimming cost V 0 bases and J 3 bases; bases outside gene matches: 5. Germline V gene data show CDR1 as MNHEY and CDR2 as SVGEGT. The CDR3 is made up of 16 amino acids. The CDR3 sequence: CASSYSRDRGNYEQYF. DNA for the CDR3: TGTGCCAGCAGTTACTCAAGGGACAGGGGTAACTACGAGCAGTACTTC.

The chain carries TRBV4-2 and TRBJ1-2; no clear D. CDR1 and CDR2 (germline): LGHNA, YNFKEQ. V lost 0 bases and J lost 4, with 9 bases in between. CDR3 size: 14 residues. The CDR3 here is CASSQDYTSYGYTF. The CDR3 DNA reads as TGTGCCAGCAGCCAAGATTACACCTCCTATGGCTACACCTTC.